This TCR beta chain was observed in a study of cytomegalovirus exposure and HLA in healthy donors. CDR3 length equals 15 residues. CDR1 is SGHNT, CDR2 YYREEE, per germline (reference sequence). V lost 4 bases, J lost 4 bases, and 14 bases lay in between. A few counts support this clone. Antigen specificity is unknown. The PCR employed 60 Vbeta primers together with 13 Jbeta primers. Assay used: immunoSEQ multiplex PCR; TCRdb lists only in-frame clones, some missing. The sample lists fewer than 150,000 clones; just over 15% were seen once. Overall study findings and caveats: Several V segments, TRBV6-2 and TRBV6-3 among them, could not be told apart and were dropped.

Sequencing used PBMCs. This receptor was identified in a young woman in good health and CMV-seronegative. The J gene is TRBJ1-4, the V gene TRBV5-4; maybe TRBD1 (6 bases). CDR3 amino acids: CASSQGRGLNEKLFF. CDR3 nucleotides: TGTGCCAGCAGCCAGGGGAGGGGTCTTAATGAAAAACTGTTTTTT.